A single T cell receptor beta chain is shown here with its context. Its target is not known. The authors reverse transcribed all of the isolated RNA, so sequencing captured expressed TCRB transcripts. Assay used: immunoSEQ multiplex PCR; TCRdb lists only in-frame clones, some missing. Here the sample spans 150,000 to 200,000 clones, around 8.6% being singletons. This entry is derived from a study of beta chain features in type 1 diabetes. Study-level results: People with Type 1 diabetes carried modestly yet significantly shorter TCRB CDR3s in all four CD4+ subsets. It was possible that PCR favored shorter templates, equally so in patients and controls.

In germline, CDR1 is SGHTA, CDR2 FQGNSA. This CDR3 is 17 amino acids long. V lost 4 bases to trimming and J lost 2 bases, with 18 bases between them. The TCR was taken from a woman between 18 and 29 years old with type 1 diabetes. The chain has TRBV7-2 and TRBJ1-5; tentative D call: TRBD1 (5 bases). The sample taken for sequencing was central memory CD4+ T cells from blood. The CDR3 region has the DNA TGTGCCAGCAGCTCCCGGGGCGGGGCTTGGGGCAATCAGCCCCAGCATTTT. Translation: CASSSRGGAWGNQPQHF.